The rows below give T cell receptor beta chains drawn from one sample of a study of shared clonotypes between healthy human individuals. Sequencing was performed with immunoSEQ multiplex PCR; in TCRdb, only in-frame clones are kept and a portion is missing. The table lists about 590,000 clones, roughly 95% of them singletons. The source material was naive CD8+ T cells sorted from blood. These receptors came from a woman aged 30 to 39 in good health. The CDR3 runs from the conserved cysteine through the conserved F or W. D genes are given only for firm matches. The size field is filled for only some rows; it gives once, few, many or a size class.

D	V	J	size	CDR3	DNA
TRBD1	TRBV4-1	TRBJ2-1	-	CASSQSPGGLLGEQFF	TGCGCCAGCAGCCAATCTCCAGGGGGCTTATTGGGTGAGCAGTTCTTC
TRBD1	TRBV28	TRBJ1-4	-	CASSAGRDSLEKLFF	TGTGCCAGCAGCGCAGGGCGGGACAGCCTTGAAAAACTGTTTTTT
-	TRBV7-9	TRBJ2-1	-	CASSANEQFF	TGTGCCAGCAGCGCCAATGAGCAGTTCTTC
TRBD2	TRBV27	TRBJ2-5	-	CASSPVGLAGETQYF	TGTGCCAGCAGCCCTGTGGGACTAGCGGGAGAGACCCAGTACTTC
-	TRBV25-1	TRBJ1-1	-	CASSSEGTEAFF	TGTGCCAGCAGTAGCGAAGGCACTGAAGCTTTCTTT
TRBD2	TRBV7-6	TRBJ2-1	-	CASSPVLTSGISYNEQFF	TGTGCCAGCAGCCCCGTTCTGACTAGCGGGATCTCCTACAATGAGCAGTTCTTC
-	TRBV28	TRBJ1-1	-	CASSLWEVGGTEAFF	TGTGCCAGCAGTTTATGGGAAGTGGGTGGCACTGAAGCTTTCTTT
TRBD2	TRBV14	TRBJ2-7	-	CASSPSSGRATSYEQYF	TGTGCCAGCAGCCCCTCTAGCGGGAGGGCTACGTCCTACGAGCAGTACTTC
-	TRBV28	TRBJ1-2	-	CASSLTGYDYGYTF	TGTGCCAGCAGCCTAACAGGGTATGACTATGGCTACACCTTC
-	TRBV28	TRBJ1-2	-	CASSRKGGDYGYTF	TGTGCCAGCTCTCGGAAGGGAGGGGACTATGGCTACACCTTC
TRBD1	TRBV5-4	TRBJ1-5	-	CASSFARQGHSNQPQHF	TGTGCCAGCAGCTTCGCACGACAGGGACATAGCAATCAGCCCCAGCATTTT
-	TRBV19	TRBJ2-7	-	CASSIRTNYEQYF	TGTGCCAGTAGTATAAGGACAAACTACGAGCAGTACTTC
-	TRBV29-1	TRBJ2-1	-	CSVEDVDNEQFF	TGCAGCGTTGAGGACGTCGACAATGAGCAGTTCTTC
TRBD1	TRBV10-3	TRBJ1-1	-	CAVRQGMNTEAFF	TGTGCCGTGCGACAGGGAATGAACACTGAAGCTTTCTTT
-	TRBV7-9	TRBJ1-1	-	CASSLREAFF	TGTGCCAGCAGCTTACGAGAGGCTTTCTTT
-	TRBV11-2	TRBJ2-7	-	CASSLFLGPSYEQYF	TGTGCCAGCAGCTTATTCCTAGGGCCCTCATACGAGCAGTACTTC
TRBD1	TRBV6-1	TRBJ2-7	-	CASVQGPDEQYF	TGTGCCAGCGTACAGGGGCCGGACGAGCAGTACTTC
-	TRBV28	TRBJ1-2	-	CATKGYGYTF	TGTGCCACCAAGGGGTATGGCTACACCTTC
TRBD2	TRBV5-4	TRBJ2-7	-	CASSLDLAGNEQYF	TGTGCCAGCAGCTTGGATCTAGCGGGCAACGAGCAGTACTTC
-	TRBV27	TRBJ1-5	-	CASSLIPGGQPQHF	TGTGCCAGCAGTTTAATACCGGGAGGTCAGCCCCAGCATTTT
-	TRBV28	TRBJ1-5	once	CASRWGVRGNQPQHF	TGTGCCAGCAGATGGGGGGTCCGGGGCAATCAGCCCCAGCATTTT
TRBD1	TRBV6-8	TRBJ2-4	once	CASSSRDREPGTVINIQYF	TGTGCCAGCAGTTCCCGGGACAGGGAACCCGGGACTGTCATAAACATTCAGTACTTC
-	TRBV7-2	TRBJ1-1	-	CASRPNLGNTEAFF	TGTGCCAGCAGGCCCAACCTTGGGAACACTGAAGCTTTCTTT
-	TRBV29-1	TRBJ2-7	-	CSVEGLSYEQYF	TGCAGCGTTGAAGGACTGAGCTACGAGCAGTACTTC
TRBD1	TRBV25-1	TRBJ2-7	-	CASSSLMGQGLEQYF	TGTGCCAGCAGTAGCCTTATGGGACAGGGCCTCGAGCAGTACTTC
TRBD1	TRBV9	TRBJ2-7	many	CASSAGTGGYEQYF	TGTGCCAGCAGCGCCGGGACAGGGGGCTACGAGCAGTACTTC
-	TRBV7-9	TRBJ2-2	-	CASSLVLGTGELFF	TGTGCCAGCAGCTTAGTGCTCGGGACCGGGGAGCTGTTTTTT